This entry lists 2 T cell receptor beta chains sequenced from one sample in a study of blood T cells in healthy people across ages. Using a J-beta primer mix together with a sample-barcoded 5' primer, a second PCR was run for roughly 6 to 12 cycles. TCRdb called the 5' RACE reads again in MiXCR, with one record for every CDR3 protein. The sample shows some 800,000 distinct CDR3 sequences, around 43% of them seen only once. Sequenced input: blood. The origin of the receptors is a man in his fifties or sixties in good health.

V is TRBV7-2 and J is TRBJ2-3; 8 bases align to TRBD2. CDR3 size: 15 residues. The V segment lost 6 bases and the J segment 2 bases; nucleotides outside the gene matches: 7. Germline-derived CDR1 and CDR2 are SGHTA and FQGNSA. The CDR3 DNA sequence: TGTGCCAGCAGAGCGGGGCGGGGGGCCACAGATACGCAGTATTTT. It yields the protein CASRAGRGATDTQYF.

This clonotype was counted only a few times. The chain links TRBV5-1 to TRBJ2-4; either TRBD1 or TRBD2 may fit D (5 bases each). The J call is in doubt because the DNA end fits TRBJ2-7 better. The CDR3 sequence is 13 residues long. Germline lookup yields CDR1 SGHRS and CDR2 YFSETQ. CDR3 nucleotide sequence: TGCGCCAGCAGCCCCCTGACAGCGGACGAGCAGTACTTC. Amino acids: CASSPLTADEQYF.